What follows are 13 T cell receptor beta chains derived from one specimen sequenced in a study of blood T cell repertoires in COVID-19. Repertoires were generated with immunoSEQ multiplex PCR, while TCRdb's copy carries only in-frame clones and drops some. The sample shows more than 200,000 clones, 70% to 90% of them seen only once. Input material: peripheral blood. Every receptor here comes from a woman aged 35 to 49 who had recovered from COVID-19.

The chain employs TRBV3-1 (or the pseudogene TRBV3-2) and TRBJ2-5, with 10 positions matching TRBD1. The V and J ends lost 2 bases and 7 bases, in that order; junction bases with no gene match: 7. Per the germline V gene, CDR1 is LGHDT and CDR2 is YNNKEL (reference sequence). The length of the CDR3 is 15 residues. In DNA, the CDR3 is TGTGCCAGCAGCCAATCGACAGGGGGCGCATCGACCCAGTACTTC. Its translation is CASSQSTGGASTQYF.

The count of this clone is one. The rearrangement links TRBV4-3 to TRBJ2-1; D perhaps matches TRBD1 (6 bases). The germline gives CDR1 LGHNA, CDR2 YSLEER. The CDR3 runs to 15 residues. The germline V and J ends were trimmed by 3 bases and 1 base, with 10 bases remaining between them. CDR3 sequence: CASSHQGSSYNEQFF. The CDR3 bases are TGCGCCAGCAGCCACCAGGGGTCTTCCTACAATGAGCAGTTCTTC.

The rearrangement links TRBV19 to TRBJ2-1; D perhaps matches TRBD2 (6 bases). V lost 5 bases and J 9 bases, leaving 23 bases between the germline ends. The CDR3 covers 16 residues. The germline V gene has CDR1 LNHDA and CDR2 SQIVND (reference sequence). The CDR3 sequence is CASSPGTGLLGGEQFF. DNA of the CDR3: TGTGCCAGTAGTCCAGGGACGGGACTCCTCGGCGGTGAGCAGTTCTTC.

CDR3 sequence (DNA): TGTGCCACCAGTGATTTGCGACAGGGCTATGGCTACACCTTC. Translation gives CATSDLRQGYGYTF. J is TRBJ1-2 and V is TRBV24-1; 7 positions match TRBD1. CDR1 and CDR2 (germline): KGHDR, SFDVKD. The CDR3 sequence is 14 residues long. V was clipped by 0 bases and J by 4 bases; unmatched bases: 1.

Here the CDR3 DNA reads TGTGCCAGCATTCGGGGACAGGTTGATCCGGGGAATCAGCCCCAGCATTTT. Protein sequence: CASIRGQVDPGNQPQHF. This rearrangement joins TRBV27 to TRBJ1-5, with TRBD1 matching over 8 bases. CDR1 is MNHEY, CDR2 SMNVEV, per germline (reference sequence). The CDR3 runs 17 residues. The ends lost 7 bases at V and 4 bases at J; junction bases unmatched: 15.

The chain couples TRBV30 to TRBJ2-7; perhaps TRBD1 as D (5 bases). Germline CDR1 GTSNPN, CDR2 SVGIG (reference sequence). The CDR3 totals 13 residues. Trimming stripped 1 base from V and 3 bases from J, with 10 bases between. The CDR3 DNA sequence: TGTGCCTGGAGTGGACAGTGGGTCTACGAGCAGTACTTC. Translated, it gives CAWSGQWVYEQYF.

This chain links TRBV11-3 with TRBJ2-7; tentative D call: TRBD1 (6 bases). This CDR3 is built from 15 residues. Trimming left V 4 bases short and J 3 bases short, with 16 bases between. Per the germline V gene, CDR1 is SGHNT and CDR2 is YENEEA. The CDR3 protein is CASSWSSGQRYEQYF. CDR3 DNA sequence: TGTGCCAGCAGCTGGTCCTCGGGACAACGCTACGAGCAGTACTTC.

This clone is a singleton in its sample. Compared with germline, one end of the junction differs, possibly owing to a read error. The chain is built from TRBV12-3 or TRBV12-4 and TRBJ2-3; tentative D call: TRBD2 (6 bases). The CDR3 has 13 residues. In DNA form, the CDR3 reads TGTGCCAGCAGCCAAACTAGCACTGATACGCAGTATTTT. This gives the protein CASSQTSTDTQYF.

As DNA, the CDR3 is TGTGCCAGCAGCCAGGGCGGGGGTTCTTCTAGCACAGATACGCAGTATTTT. Translated: CASSQGGGSSSTDTQYF. J is TRBJ2-3 and V is TRBV9, with TRBD2 identical over 7 bases. In germline, CDR1 is SGDLS, CDR2 YYNGEE. The junction had 11 bases not matched to a gene; V was cut back by 4 bases and J by 0 bases. The CDR3 covers 17 residues. Combining the CDR3 with reference TRBV9 and TRBJ2-3 gives the whole variable domain DSGVTQTPKHLITATGQRVTLRCSPRSGDLSVYWYQQSLDQGLQFLIQYYNGEERAKGNILERFSAQQFPDLHSELNLSSLELGDSALYFCASSQGGGSSSTDTQYFGPGTRLTVL.

This clone was counted once. The chain's CDR3 is CASSAQQGANTEAFF. CDR3 sequence (DNA): TGTGCCAGCAGCGCTCAACAGGGGGCGAACACTGAAGCTTTCTTT. The chain employs TRBV9 and TRBJ1-1; TRBD1 agrees at 9 bases. The CDR3 has 15 amino acids. Germline V CDR1 and CDR2: SGDLS, YYNGEE. Trimming took 3 bases from V and 1 from J; bases not matched to a gene: 4.

This clone showed up just once. The CDR3 DNA sequence: TGTGCCAGCTCACCACTTCAGGGTGATGGCTACACCTTC. Protein sequence: CASSPLQGDGYTF. The J gene is TRBJ1-2, the V gene TRBV18, with TRBD1 as a possible D gene (5 bases). The CDR3 has 13 amino acids. CDR1 and CDR2 (germline): KGHSH, LQKENI. The germline V and J ends were trimmed by 1 base and 6 bases, with 9 bases remaining between them.

The rearrangement joins TRBV28 to TRBJ1-3, with 7 bases matching TRBD1. Germline V gene lookup returns CDR1 MDHEN and CDR2 SYDVKM. The CDR3 contains 15 residues. Trimming cost V 5 bases and J 1 base; bases outside gene matches: 5. This chain's CDR3 is CASSAQTGSGNTIYF. CDR3 DNA sequence: TGTGCCAGCAGTGCCCAGACAGGGTCTGGAAACACCATATATTTT.

This clone was observed a single time. The chain recombines TRBV7-6 with TRBJ1-3, with D possibly TRBD1 on 6 matching bases. Germline values: CDR1 SGHVS, CDR2 FNYEAQ. The CDR3 has 18 residues. The ends were cut back, 1 base at V and 2 bases at J, with 18 bases in the middle. CDR3 nucleotide sequence: TGTGCCAGCAGCTTAGGGGGTCTGAGGGGGATCACTGGAAACACCATATATTTT. This codes for CASSLGGLRGITGNTIYF.